A single sample is the source of the 8 T cell receptor beta chains below, sequenced in a study of CD8 T cells in Susac syndrome. After extraction with the RNeasy kit, roughly 0.5 to 1 ug of the RNA was reverse transcribed using random hexamers. A single record per CDR3 protein comes from TCRdb applying MiXCR to the immunoSEQ multiplex PCR reads. There are 200,000 to 300,000 distinct CDR3 sequences in the sample; 85% to 95% occur only once, and around 0.067% lies in the top ten. Sequencing was performed on CD4+ T cells from PBMCs. Source of these receptors: a human donor with multiple sclerosis.

The chain is built from TRBV5-1 and TRBJ2-5, with 13 bases that match TRBD2. The CDR3 runs to 17 residues. Trimming at V came to 4 bases and at J to 5 bases, leaving 11 bases not matched to a gene. CDR1 is SGHRS, CDR2 YFSETQ, per germline. The CDR3 DNA sequence: TGCGCCAGCAGCCGGGGACTAGCGGGGCCATCGGGTGAGACCCAGTACTTC. This codes for CASSRGLAGPSGETQYF.

J is TRBJ2-7 and V is TRBV29-1; D is ambiguous. Germline CDR1 and CDR2: SQVTM and ANQGSEA. The CDR3 has 12 residues. V was pared by 5 bases and J by 0 bases, with 8 bases between. The CDR3, as DNA: TGCAGCGTTAGTGGACCCTCCTACGAGCAGTACTTC. Protein product: CSVSGPSYEQYF.

This sequence joins TRBV29-1 and TRBJ2-7; 7 bases line up with TRBD2. J lost 5 bases, V lost 7 bases, and 14 bases had no gene match. This CDR3 spans 14 amino acids. Germline loops: CDR1 SQVTM, CDR2 ANQGSEA. For the CDR3, the DNA is TGCAGCGCCTCGATTGGTGCGGGAGCCCACGAGCAGTACGTC. This translates into CSASIGAGAHEQYV.

The rearrangement uses TRBV19 and TRBJ1-2; TRBD1 is a possible D gene (6 bases). This CDR3 spans 14 amino acids. In germline, CDR1 is LNHDA, CDR2 SQIVND (reference sequence). Trimming removed 0 bases from V and 10 bases from J, with 15 bases in between. The DNA for the CDR3 is TGTGCCAGTAGTATAGATCTTCAGGGGAGAACCTACACCTTC. Its translation: CASSIDLQGRTYTF. The full variable domain, rest sourced from reference TRBV19 and TRBJ1-2, is DGGITQSPKYLFRKEGQNVTLSCEQNLNHDAMYWYRQDPGQGLRLIYYSQIVNDFQKGDIAEGYSVSREKKESFPLTVTSAQKNPTAFYLCASSIDLQGRTYTFGSGTRLTVV.

The chain links TRBV23-1 to TRBJ2-4, with D tentatively TRBD1 (5 bases). TRBV23-1 is an open reading frame, and its role is uncertain. The CDR3 spans 14 residues. Trimming shortened V by 4 bases and J by 5 bases, and 12 bases separated the two germline ends. The CDR3 reads CASSRSVGQNIQYF. CDR3 sequence (DNA): TGCGCCAGCAGTCGATCGGTGGGGCAAAACATTCAGTACTTC.

The count of this clonotype is one. The chain links TRBV24-1 to TRBJ2-1; 8 bases map to TRBD1. The CDR3 consists of 15 residues. The V and J ends lost 2 bases and 12 bases, in that order; junction bases with no gene match: 11. Germline CDR1 is KGHDR and CDR2 is SFDVKD. The chain's CDR3 is CATSDSPTGGYGQFF. CDR3 in DNA: TGTGCCACCAGTGATTCCCCCACAGGGGGTTATGGGCAGTTCTTC.

The rearrangement joins TRBV9 to TRBJ2-1; the match to TRBD2 covers 9 bases. The trim removed 4 bases at V and 7 bases at J, leaving 9 bases unmatched. The V gene's germline CDR1 is SGDLS and CDR2 YYNGEE. The CDR3 spans 15 residues. CDR3 nucleotides: TGTGCCAGCAGCTTACGCGGGGGGGCCGATAATGAGCAGTTCTTC. It encodes CASSLRGGADNEQFF.

As DNA, the CDR3 is TGCGCCAGCACCCCGGTCCTCTCGGGGGAGACCCAGTACTTC. It yields the protein CASTPVLSGETQYF. The rearrangement uses TRBV5-1 and TRBJ2-5, with TRBD2 as a possible D gene (5 bases). V dropped 6 bases and J dropped 5 bases, with 17 bases sitting between them. Germline CDR1 reads SGHRS; CDR2 reads YFSETQ. The length of the CDR3 is 14 residues.